This entry lists 19 T cell receptor beta chains sequenced from one sample in a study of blood T cell repertoires in COVID-19. Only in-frame clones appear in the TCRdb table, and some are missing; sequencing was by immunoSEQ multiplex PCR. The table has 120,000 to 150,000 clones, around 86% seen once. Material: peripheral blood. The receptors derive from a man aged 50-60 years who had recovered from COVID-19.

The rearrangement links TRBV5-1 to TRBJ2-1; weak D call: TRBD2 (5 bases). Per germline, CDR1 SGHRS and CDR2 YFSETQ. Trimming removed 3 bases from V and 0 bases from J, with 7 bases in between. The CDR3 consists of 14 residues. CDR3 amino acids: CASSSDSSYNEQFF. The CDR3 DNA reads as TGCGCCAGCAGCTCGGACTCCTCCTACAATGAGCAGTTCTTC.

This chain connects TRBV7-2 to TRBJ1-2; 7 bases match TRBD1. From germline, CDR1 is SGHTA and CDR2 FQGNSA. The J segment lost 2 bases and the V segment lost 5 bases, leaving 2 bases of the junction unmatched. The CDR3 runs to 13 residues. This chain's CDR3 is CASSRDRNYGYTF. CDR3 DNA sequence: TGTGCCAGCAGCCGGGACAGAAACTATGGCTACACCTTC.

The rearrangement joins TRBV9 to TRBJ1-4; D call uncertain. Germline values: CDR1 SGDLS, CDR2 YYNGEE. With 4 bases removed from V and 2 bases from J, the gap between germline ends came to 15 bases. The CDR3 covers 16 residues. The CDR3 DNA sequence: TGTGCCAGCAGCTCCGGCATCGGACTTACTAATGAAAAACTGTTTTTT. Residues: CASSSGIGLTNEKLFF.

The rearrangement links TRBV12-3 or TRBV12-4 to TRBJ1-2; TRBD1 matches at 7 bases. This CDR3 is built from 13 residues. The J segment lost 4 bases and the V segment lost 6 bases, leaving 5 bases of the junction unmatched. The CDR3 nucleotides read TGTGCCAGCAGAAAACAGGGGTCCTATGGCTACACCTTC. This encodes CASRKQGSYGYTF.

The rearrangement joins TRBV21-1 to TRBJ2-7; the table's D call, TRBD1, has no DNA check behind it. TRBV21-1 is tagged as a pseudogene. The CDR3 is 17 amino acids. The CDR3 sequence: CASSKALRKGSSYEQYF. In DNA form, the CDR3 reads TGTGCCAGCAGCAAAGCGCTCCGAAAGGGGTCCTCCTACGAGCAGTACTTC.

CDR3 DNA sequence: TGTGCCAGCAGCTTAGGCCCAGGGGGCTTGACCGGGGAGCTGTTTTTT. It is translated as CASSLGPGGLTGELFF. This chain uses TRBV11-2 with TRBJ2-2; 8 nucleotides align to TRBD1. Germline lookup yields CDR1 SGHAT and CDR2 FQNNGV. Trimming at V came to 1 base and at J to 5 bases, leaving 6 bases not matched to a gene. The CDR3 is 16 residues long.

Turning to this clone: This same CDR3 is encoded by further DNA sequences in the sample. This sequence joins TRBV12-3 or TRBV12-4 and TRBJ1-1; D not resolved. The germline V and J ends were trimmed by 1 base and 4 bases, with 7 bases remaining between them. This CDR3 contains 13 residues. The CDR3, as DNA: TGTGCCAGCAGTTTAGTGGGAGGCACTGAAGCTTTCTTT. Translated: CASSLVGGTEAFF.

This rearrangement joins TRBV25-1 to TRBJ1-4; D not resolved. Germline CDR1 MGHDK, CDR2 SYGVNS. There are 15 residues in the CDR3. Trimming pared 6 bases from V and 2 bases from J, leaving 13 bases between. The CDR3 sequence is CASSYWAGTNEKLFF. For the CDR3, the DNA is TGTGCCAGCAGCTACTGGGCGGGGACTAATGAAAAACTGTTTTTT.

V usage is TRBV12-3 or TRBV12-4 and J usage is TRBJ2-1; D perhaps matches TRBD1 (6 bases). The CDR3 is 13 residues long. V was clipped by 5 bases and J by 10 bases, with 15 bases between them. The CDR3 sequence is CASSREIRGEQFF. CDR3 DNA: TGTGCCAGCAGTAGAGAAATCAGGGGAGAGCAGTTCTTC.

The chain joins TRBV19 to TRBJ1-1; D unresolved. Trimming removed 4 bases at V and 10 bases at J, with 22 bases between. CDR3 size: 15 residues. The germline V gene has CDR1 LNHDA and CDR2 SQIVND (reference sequence). The CDR3 nucleotides are TGTGCCAGTAGTAAGACCGGGTGGACGGGAGTGTCAGCTTTCTTT. This encodes CASSKTGWTGVSAFF.

The chain is built from TRBV7-2 and TRBJ1-5; a possible D gene is TRBD1 (6 bases). The CDR3 has 13 amino acids. Germline CDR1 reads SGHTA; CDR2 reads FQGNSA. Trimming took 4 bases from V and 2 from J, leaving 6 bases between them. The CDR3 protein is CASSWTGNQPQHF. DNA of the CDR3: TGTGCCAGCAGCTGGACAGGCAATCAGCCCCAGCATTTT.

The chain joins TRBV4-1 to TRBJ1-4; no clear D gene. The germline V and J ends were trimmed by 1 base and 8 bases, with 14 bases remaining between them. CDR3 length: 15 residues. The germline CDR1 and CDR2 sequences are MGHRA and YSYEKL. In nucleotides, the CDR3 is TGCGCCAGCAGCCAAGTTCTCGTCTCGGGGGAAAAACTGTTTTTT. Its protein product is CASSQVLVSGEKLFF.

The rearrangement links TRBV27 to TRBJ2-5; possible D gene TRBD1, 6 bases. Deletions cut 2 bases from V and 6 bases from J, with 10 bases between. CDR3 length: 13 amino acids. Germline V gene sequence: CDR1 MNHEY, CDR2 SMNVEV (reference sequence). CDR3: CASSLRQGKTQYF. Written as DNA, the CDR3 is TGTGCCAGCAGTTTACGGCAGGGGAAGACCCAGTACTTC.

This chain joins TRBV11-2 and TRBJ2-2, with a possible D match to TRBD1 (6 bases). This CDR3 is 16 amino acids long. CDR1 and CDR2 (germline): SGHAT, FQNNGV. V was cut by 5 bases and J by 6 bases, with 19 bases left in between. CDR3 protein: CASSPITGFMAGELFF. The CDR3 bases are TGTGCCAGCAGCCCCATTACAGGGTTTATGGCCGGGGAGCTGTTTTTT.

This clone was seen just once. The V gene is TRBV10-2, the J gene TRBJ1-2; no firm D call. There are 14 residues in the CDR3. The germline gives CDR1 WSHSY, CDR2 SAAADI. V was clipped by 5 bases and J by 0 bases, with 10 bases between them. The CDR3 nucleotides read TGCGCCAGCAGTCCTAAGGGAGCTAACTATGGCTACACCTTC. The encoded protein is CASSPKGANYGYTF.

In its sample, this clone was seen a few times. The V call is TRBV7-3, the J call TRBJ2-2; 10 nucleotides align to TRBD2. With V trimmed by 5 bases and J by 4 bases, 4 bases remained unmatched. The CDR3 runs 15 residues. CDR1 and CDR2 (germline): SGHTA, FQGTGA. Written as DNA, the CDR3 is TGTGCCAGCAGCCCTCTAGCGGGGGCCACCGGGGAGCTGTTTTTT. Translated, it gives CASSPLAGATGELFF.

The chain couples TRBV4-1 to TRBJ2-2; 10 positions match TRBD2. This CDR3 contains 17 residues. Germline V CDR1 and CDR2: MGHRA, YSYEKL. V gave up 6 bases and J gave up 6 bases; unmatched junction bases: 13. As DNA, the CDR3 is TGCGCCAGCAGTTCCCGGCTAGCGGGGGCCAGCTCCGGGGAGCTGTTTTTT. This gives the protein CASSSRLAGASSGELFF.

The CDR3 DNA follows: TGTGCCAGCAGCTCGCGACAGGGGGTTAGCTCCTATAATTCACCCCTCCACTTT. Translated, it gives CASSSRQGVSSYNSPLHF. V and J are TRBV11-3 and TRBJ1-6; TRBD1 agrees at 9 bases. This CDR3 is 18 amino acids long. From germline, CDR1 is SGHNT and CDR2 YENEEA. The J segment lost 0 bases and the V segment lost 4 bases, leaving 7 bases of the junction unmatched.

The gene calls are TRBV4-3 and TRBJ1-4; 9 positions agree with TRBD1. CDR3 length: 16 amino acids. Germline CDR1 LGHNA, CDR2 YSLEER. Trimming removed 0 bases from V and 5 bases from J; junction bases left unmatched: 4. Written as DNA, the CDR3 is TGCGCCAGCAGCCAAGATCGTGGGACAGGGAATGAAAAACTGTTTTTT. The encoded protein is CASSQDRGTGNEKLFF.